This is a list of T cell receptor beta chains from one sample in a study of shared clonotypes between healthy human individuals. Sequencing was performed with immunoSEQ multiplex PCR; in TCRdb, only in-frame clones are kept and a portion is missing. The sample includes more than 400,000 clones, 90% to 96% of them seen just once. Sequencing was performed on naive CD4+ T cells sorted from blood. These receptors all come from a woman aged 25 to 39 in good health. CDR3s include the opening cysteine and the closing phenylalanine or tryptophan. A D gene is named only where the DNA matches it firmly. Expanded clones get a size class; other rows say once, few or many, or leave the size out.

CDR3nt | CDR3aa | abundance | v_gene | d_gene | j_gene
TGCGCCAGCAGTGAATCAGATAGCAATCAGCCCCAGCATTTT | CASSESDSNQPQHF | NA | TRBV10-2 | NA | TRBJ1-5
TGTGCCAGCAGCCTCTCCTGGGGGCACACTGAAGCTTTCTTT | CASSLSWGHTEAFF | NA | TRBV9 | NA | TRBJ1-1
TGTGCCAGCTCACCAGAGGGACAGGGCCGAAATGAGCAGTTCTTC | CASSPEGQGRNEQFF | NA | TRBV18 | TRBD1 | TRBJ2-1
TGTGCCAGCAGCATGACGGCCCCCTACGAGCAGTACTTC | CASSMTAPYEQYF | NA | TRBV27 | NA | TRBJ2-7
TGTGCCTGGACCTCAGGTTGGAGTACTGAAGCTTTCTTT | CAWTSGWSTEAFF | NA | TRBV30 | NA | TRBJ1-1
TGCAGCGTTGAACATACTAGCCGGAGCACAGATACGCAGTATTTT | CSVEHTSRSTDTQYF | once | TRBV29-1 | NA | TRBJ2-3
TGTGCCAGCAGTTTAAATCCGGCGGGGGGTTACGAGCAGTACTTC | CASSLNPAGGYEQYF | NA | TRBV28 | TRBD2 | TRBJ2-7
TGTGCCAGCAGCTTAGCGAGGGACAGGGGGGGATATACGCAGTATTTT | CASSLARDRGGYTQYF | NA | TRBV7-8 | TRBD1 | TRBJ2-3
TGTGCCAGCACCGACCCAGGGGGGGCCAAAAACATTCAGTACTTC | CASTDPGGAKNIQYF | NA | TRBV2 | NA | TRBJ2-4
TGTGCCGGAATGTCAGGGGTAGCCTACGAGCAGTACTTC | CAGMSGVAYEQYF | NA | TRBV30 | NA | TRBJ2-7
TGTGCCAGCAGGTCAACAGGGCCCCAAGTCTACGAGCAGTACTTC | CASRSTGPQVYEQYF | NA | TRBV28 | NA | TRBJ2-7
TGTGCCAGCAGCTTACCTAGCGGGAAGAGGAATGAGCAGTTCTTC | CASSLPSGKRNEQFF | NA | TRBV11-1 | TRBD2 | TRBJ2-1
TGCGCCAGCAGCCAAGGCTGGGCGGCAAGCTCCTACAATGAGCAGTTCTTC | CASSQGWAASSYNEQFF | NA | TRBV4-1 | NA | TRBJ2-1
TGTGCCAGCAGTTATAACAGGGGGCCGTATAGCAATCAGCCCCAGCATTTT | CASSYNRGPYSNQPQHF | NA | TRBV28 | TRBD1 | TRBJ1-5
TGTGCCAGCAGTGTCCGGGGCCACCCCCCGTACTTC | CASSVRGHPPYF | NA | TRBV6-1 | NA | TRBJ2-7
TGTGCCAGCAGCGACCCGGCCAGGGGGTACGAGCAGTACTTC | CASSDPARGYEQYF | NA | TRBV9 | TRBD1 | TRBJ2-7
TGTGCCAGCAGTGACAGGGCAAACAATCAGCCCCAGCATTTT | CASSDRANNQPQHF | NA | TRBV2 | NA | TRBJ1-5
TGTGCCAGCAGCTACTCAGCCGGACAGACTTTCGAAGCTTTCTTT | CASSYSAGQTFEAFF | once | TRBV7-8 | NA | TRBJ1-1
TGTGCCAGCAGTGACGCGGACAGGGGCCATTACGAGCAGTACTTC | CASSDADRGHYEQYF | NA | TRBV25-1 | TRBD1 | TRBJ2-7
TGTGCCAGCAGTTTCCAACAGGGCGGGTCACGGGCTTTCTTT | CASSFQQGGSRAFF | NA | TRBV28 | NA | TRBJ1-1
TGTGCCAGCAGTGACTTGACGGGTCGCAATCAGCCCCAGCATTTT | CASSDLTGRNQPQHF | few | TRBV6-1 | NA | TRBJ1-5
TGTGCCAGTAACGGAAAGCCACACTATGGCTACACCTTC | CASNGKPHYGYTF | NA | TRBV19 | NA | TRBJ1-2
TGTGCCAGCAGCGTAGGGGGCACTGAAGCTTTCTTT | CASSVGGTEAFF | NA | TRBV9 | NA | TRBJ1-1
TGTGCCAGCAGTCTCCTTCGGGACCGACCCTACAATGAGCAGTTCTTC | CASSLLRDRPYNEQFF | NA | TRBV28 | NA | TRBJ2-1
TGTGCCTCTTCCCCAGCGGGAATATACCTAGCCCTTTCCTACAATGAGCAGTTCTTC | CASSPAGIYLALSYNEQFF | NA | TRBV7-6 | TRBD2 | TRBJ2-1
TGTGCCAGCAGTGAACAGGGGAAAAATCAGCCCCAGCATTTT | CASSEQGKNQPQHF | NA | TRBV2 | NA | TRBJ1-5
TGTGCCAGCAGCGCAGGGCACACGGGAGCCGCAGATACGCAGTATTTT | CASSAGHTGAADTQYF | NA | TRBV7-3 | NA | TRBJ2-3
TGTGCCAGTAGTTCCCGGGACAGGGTCTCAGATACGCAGTATTTT | CASSSRDRVSDTQYF | NA | TRBV19 | TRBD1 | TRBJ2-3
TGTGCCAGCACAGTAGGCACCTACAATGAGCAGTTCTTC | CASTVGTYNEQFF | NA | TRBV28 | NA | TRBJ2-1
TGCGCCAGCAGCATGACCCCGGGGGCCCCCTACGAGCAGTACTTC | CASSMTPGAPYEQYF | NA | TRBV5-1 | NA | TRBJ2-7
TGCGCCAGCAGCTTCGGTAAAGATCAGCCCCAGCATTTT | CASSFGKDQPQHF | NA | TRBV5-1 | NA | TRBJ1-5
TGTGCCAGCAGTGAAGGAGGGGCCCCTGACTACGAGCAGTACTTC | CASSEGGAPDYEQYF | NA | TRBV2 | NA | TRBJ2-7
TGTTTGGGAGGGCCATCCGACAATGAGCAGTTCTTC | CLGGPSDNEQFF | NA | TRBV7-9 | TRBD2 | TRBJ2-1
TGTGCCAGCAGCTCTTTTCTAGCGGGAGGGCCAAGGTACGAGCAGTACTTC | CASSSFLAGGPRYEQYF | NA | TRBV11-2 | TRBD2 | TRBJ2-7